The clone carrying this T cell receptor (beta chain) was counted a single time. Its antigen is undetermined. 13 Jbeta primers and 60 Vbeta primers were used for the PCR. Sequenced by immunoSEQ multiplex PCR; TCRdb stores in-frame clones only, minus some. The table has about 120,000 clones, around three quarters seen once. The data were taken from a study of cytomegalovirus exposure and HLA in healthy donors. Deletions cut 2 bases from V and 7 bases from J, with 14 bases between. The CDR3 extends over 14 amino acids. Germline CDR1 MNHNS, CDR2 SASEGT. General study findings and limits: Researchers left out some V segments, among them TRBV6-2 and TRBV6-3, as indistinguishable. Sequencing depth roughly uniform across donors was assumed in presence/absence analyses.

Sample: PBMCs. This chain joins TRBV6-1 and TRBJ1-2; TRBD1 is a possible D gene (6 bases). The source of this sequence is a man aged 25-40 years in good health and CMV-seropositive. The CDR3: CASSERDMGRGYTF. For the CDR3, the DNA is TGTGCCAGCAGTGAAAGGGACATGGGCCGTGGCTACACCTTC.